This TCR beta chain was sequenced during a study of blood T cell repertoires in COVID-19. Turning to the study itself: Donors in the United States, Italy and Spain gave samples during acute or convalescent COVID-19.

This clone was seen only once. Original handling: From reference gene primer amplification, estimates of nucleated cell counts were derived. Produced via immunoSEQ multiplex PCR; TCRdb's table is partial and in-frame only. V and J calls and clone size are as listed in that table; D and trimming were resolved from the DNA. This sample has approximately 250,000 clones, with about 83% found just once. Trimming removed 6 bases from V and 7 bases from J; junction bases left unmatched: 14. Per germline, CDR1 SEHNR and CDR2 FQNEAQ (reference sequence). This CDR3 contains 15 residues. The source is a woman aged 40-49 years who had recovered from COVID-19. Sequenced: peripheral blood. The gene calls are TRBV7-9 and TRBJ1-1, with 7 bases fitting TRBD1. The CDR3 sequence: CASSFRGTDLIEAFF. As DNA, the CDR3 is TGTGCCAGCAGTTTTCGCGGGACAGACCTTATTGAAGCTTTCTTT. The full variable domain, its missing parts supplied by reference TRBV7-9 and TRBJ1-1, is DTGVSQNPRHKITKRGQNVTFRCDPISEHNRLYWYRQTLGQGPEFLTYFQNEAQLEKSRLLSDRFSAERPKGSFSTLEIQRTEQGDSAMYLCASSFRGTDLIEAFFGQGTRLTVV.